The 21 T cell receptor beta chains listed next were all sequenced from one sample in a study of cytomegalovirus exposure and HLA in healthy donors. The primer mix had 60 Vbeta and 13 Jbeta primers. Repertoires were generated with immunoSEQ multiplex PCR, while TCRdb's copy carries only in-frame clones and drops some. This listing includes about 25,000 clones. Material: PBMCs. Receptors were obtained from a male donor in good health and CMV-seropositive.

The V call is TRBV7-3, the J call TRBJ1-1; D call uncertain. The CDR3 extends over 13 amino acids. The germline V gene encodes CDR1 SGHTA and CDR2 FQGTGA. The V end lost 2 bases, the J end lost 4 bases, and 8 bases lay between the germline ends. The CDR3 loop is CASSLGLVTEAFF. CDR3 coding DNA: TGTGCCAGCAGCTTAGGCTTGGTCACTGAAGCTTTCTTT.

The chain employs TRBV7-2 and TRBJ2-7; 10 bases map to TRBD2. This CDR3 is 17 amino acids long. Germline lookup yields CDR1 SGHTA and CDR2 FQGNSA. J lost 4 bases, V lost 4 bases, and 13 bases had no gene match. CDR3 DNA sequence: TGTGCCAGCAGCTCCCTCTCAAGCGGGGGGGCCAGATACGAGCAGTACTTC. This translates into CASSSLSSGGARYEQYF.

V and J are TRBV5-1 and TRBJ1-3; 9 bases agree with TRBD1. V was clipped by 4 bases and J by 1 base; unmatched bases: 6. The CDR3 has 16 residues. Germline assignment: CDR1 SGHRS and CDR2 YFSETQ. The CDR3 loop is CASSQGQGLSGNTIYF. As DNA, the CDR3 is TGCGCCAGCAGCCAGGGACAGGGACTATCTGGAAACACCATATATTTT.

A word on this clone: At one boundary the junction diverges from the germline segment, which might be a read error. The gene calls are TRBV6-1 and TRBJ2-5; D might be TRBD1 (6 bases). The CDR3 is 14 amino acids. Germline V CDR1 and CDR2: MNHNS, SASEGT. The CDR3, as DNA: TGTGCCAGCAGGGAAGACAGGTCCCAAGAGACCCAGTACTTC. Translated, it gives CASREDRSQETQYF.

Written as DNA, the CDR3 is TGCGCCAGCAGCTTGGAAGGGGGCCACACTGAAGCTTTCTTT. Its translation: CASSLEGGHTEAFF. The chain has TRBV5-1 and TRBJ1-1; TRBD1 agrees at 7 bases. The CDR3 loop spans 14 amino acids. Germline assignment: CDR1 SGHRS and CDR2 YFSETQ. Losses at the gene ends were 0 bases for V and 3 bases for J; bases not matched to a gene: 2.

J is TRBJ1-1 and V is TRBV14; D is unresolved. Germline CDR1 SGHDN, CDR2 FVKESK. The CDR3 has 14 residues. Trimming cost V 0 bases and J 1 base, with 6 bases left between them. CDR3 sequence reads: CASSQEYRNTEAFF. CDR3 sequence (DNA): TGTGCCAGCAGCCAAGAATACAGGAACACTGAAGCTTTCTTT.

V and J are TRBV19 and TRBJ1-5, with D unclear. Trimming removed 8 bases from V and 3 bases from J, with 11 bases in between. Germline V lookup: CDR1 LNHDA, CDR2 SQIVND (reference sequence). The CDR3 has 13 amino acids. CDR3 in amino acids: CASERDLNQPQHF. CDR3 in DNA: TGTGCCAGTGAGAGGGATCTCAATCAGCCCCAGCATTTT.

The CDR3 nucleotides are TGTGCCAGTAAAGAGACAGGTTTCAATCAGCCCCAGCATTTT. Its protein is CASKETGFNQPQHF. The chain recombines TRBV19 with TRBJ1-5, with D possibly being TRBD1 (6 bases). The CDR3 runs 14 residues. Germline V gives CDR1 LNHDA, CDR2 SQIVND (reference sequence). V lost 7 bases to trimming and J lost 3 bases, with 13 bases between them.

The J gene is TRBJ1-2, the V gene TRBV28, with D hard to call. V lost 10 bases and J lost 9, with 18 bases in between. The length of the CDR3 is 12 residues. Germline loops: CDR1 MDHEN, CDR2 SYDVKM. CDR3 in DNA: TGTGCCATCGCAGGCTCGTTAGGTAGCTACACCTTC. Its protein product is CAIAGSLGSYTF.

J is TRBJ2-3 and V is TRBV19, with 9 bases aligning to TRBD1. The ends lost 3 bases at V and 2 bases at J; junction bases unmatched: 6. CDR3 length: 16 residues. Germline V gene sequence: CDR1 LNHDA, CDR2 SQIVND (reference sequence). The CDR3 loop is CASSMGTGSHTDTQYF. The CDR3 DNA reads as TGTGCCAGTAGTATGGGGACAGGGTCACACACAGATACGCAGTATTTT.

The CDR3 coding sequence is TGTGCCAGCAGCCCACACGGGGGGCTTGTGGAGACCCAGTACTTC. Its protein product is CASSPHGGLVETQYF. This chain links TRBV7-9 with TRBJ2-5; tentatively, D is TRBD2 (7 bases). Trimming pared 5 bases from V and 5 bases from J, leaving 18 bases between. In germline, CDR1 is SEHNR, CDR2 FQNEAQ (reference sequence). This CDR3 comprises 15 residues.

The chain recombines TRBV13 with TRBJ1-2, with D possibly matching TRBD1 (6 bases). The CDR3 runs 16 residues. V was shortened by 5 bases and J by 0 bases, with 16 bases between the two germline ends. The germline gives CDR1 PRHDT, CDR2 FYEKMQ (reference sequence). CDR3 amino acids: CASSQMGALSNYGYTF. The CDR3 DNA reads as TGTGCCAGCAGCCAAATGGGGGCACTCTCTAACTATGGCTACACCTTC. The whole variable domain, filled in from reference TRBV13 and TRBJ1-2, reads AAGVIQSPRHLIKEKRETATLKCYPIPRHDTVYWYQQGPGQDPQFLISFYEKMQSDKGSIPDRFSAQQFSDYHSELNMSSLELGDSALYFCASSQMGALSNYGYTFGSGTRLTVV.

This chain joins TRBV4-2 and TRBJ2-3, with TRBD2 matching over 10 bases. The ends lost 0 bases at V and 1 base at J; junction bases unmatched: 1. CDR1 and CDR2 (germline): LGHNA, YNFKEQ. This CDR3 spans 16 amino acids. For the CDR3, the DNA is TGTGCCAGCAGCCAAGATCTAGCGGGGGGCACAGATACGCAGTATTTT. Translating it yields CASSQDLAGGTDTQYF.

The chain carries TRBV28 and TRBJ1-2; 9 nucleotides match TRBD1. Germline V lookup: CDR1 MDHEN, CDR2 SYDVKM. V lost 7 bases and J lost 8; bases outside the gene matches: 11. The CDR3 length is 14 residues. CDR3 protein: CASIPTGTGKGYTF. The CDR3 region has the DNA TGTGCCAGCATCCCAACCGGGACAGGGAAAGGCTACACCTTC.

The J gene is TRBJ1-1, the V gene TRBV11-2; D ambiguous. The germline V and J ends were trimmed by 5 bases and 2 bases, with 12 bases remaining between them. Germline V gives CDR1 SGHAT, CDR2 FQNNGV. The CDR3 is made up of 14 amino acids. The chain's CDR3 is CASSLVRRNTEAFF. The CDR3 DNA reads as TGTGCCAGCAGCCTAGTGCGCCGAAACACTGAAGCTTTCTTT.

V gene TRBV19 combines with J gene TRBJ2-7, with 9 bases that match TRBD2. Germline assignment: CDR1 LNHDA and CDR2 SQIVND (reference sequence). The CDR3 spans 15 residues. The trim removed 8 bases at V and 2 bases at J, leaving 10 bases unmatched. This CDR3 is CASSRSGGYAYEQYF. The CDR3 nucleotides are TGTGCCAGTTCCCGTAGCGGGGGATACGCCTACGAGCAGTACTTC. The full variable domain, rest sourced from reference TRBV19 and TRBJ2-7, is DGGITQSPKYLFRKEGQNVTLSCEQNLNHDAMYWYRQDPGQGLRLIYYSQIVNDFQKGDIAEGYSVSREKKESFPLTVTSAQKNPTAFYLCASSRSGGYAYEQYFGPGTRLTVT.

V gene TRBV25-1 combines with J gene TRBJ1-1; 8 nucleotides match TRBD1. Germline CDR1 is MGHDK and CDR2 is SYGVNS. The CDR3 runs to 14 residues. The V segment lost 6 bases and the J segment 6 bases; nucleotides outside the gene matches: 9. Here the CDR3 reads CASSEDRAEPEAFF. The CDR3 DNA sequence: TGTGCCAGCAGCGAGGACAGGGCCGAACCTGAAGCTTTCTTT.

The J gene is TRBJ1-2, the V gene TRBV12-5, with 7 bases matching TRBD1. CDR3 size: 12 residues. The germline CDR1 and CDR2 sequences are LGHNT and FRNRAP. J gave up 6 bases and V 3 bases, and 1 base lay outside the gene matches. CDR3 bases: TGTGCTAGTGGTTTTGGACAGGATGGCTACACCTTC. Amino acids: CASGFGQDGYTF.

The chain joins TRBV5-1 to TRBJ1-2, with a tentative D call TRBD1 (5 bases). The CDR3 has 13 residues. The ends were cut back, 2 bases at V and 3 bases at J, with 8 bases in the middle. From germline, CDR1 is SGHRS and CDR2 YFSETQ. The CDR3 DNA follows: TGCGCCAGCAGCTTAAGGGGCGACTATGGCTACACCTTC. Translating it yields CASSLRGDYGYTF.

V usage is TRBV30 and J usage is TRBJ1-1, with D tentatively TRBD1 (6 bases). CDR3 length: 15 amino acids. Germline assignment: CDR1 GTSNPN and CDR2 SVGIG (reference sequence). Trimming took 8 bases from V and 0 from J, leaving 19 bases between them. The CDR3 spells CAGGAMTSMNTEAFF. The CDR3 DNA follows: TGTGCCGGGGGGGCGATGACGTCTATGAACACTGAAGCTTTCTTT.

J is TRBJ1-2 and V is TRBV6-1; D remains unclear. Trimming took off 1 base at V and 2 bases at J, with 8 bases between the two ends. The CDR3 length is 14 residues. Germline-derived CDR1 and CDR2 are MNHNS and SASEGT. Written as DNA, the CDR3 is TGTGCCAGCAGTGAAGGTATGGAGAACTATGGCTACACCTTC. Its translation is CASSEGMENYGYTF.